This T cell receptor beta chain came from a study of blood T cell repertoires in COVID-19. Looking at the study overall: COVID-19 samples collected from the United States, Italy and Spain covered acute and convalescent phases. Nucleic acid was either cDNA or gDNA, and it came from T cells, B-cell-depleted T cells, or PBMCs.

Per germline, CDR1 KGHDR and CDR2 SFDVKD. Unmatched junction bases numbered 7, after V lost 1 base and J lost 4 bases. The CDR3 is 16 amino acids. Original processing notes: Estimated nucleated cell counts came from reference gene primer amplification. The repertoire was sequenced with immunoSEQ multiplex PCR; TCRdb's copy has only in-frame clones and lacks some. Clone size and the V and J calls come from that table; the DNA yielded D and trimming. The sample has approximately 210,000 clones; about four fifths are singletons. This receptor was taken from a woman aged 45 to 65 with active or convalescent COVID-19. Input material: peripheral blood. This chain joins TRBV24-1 and TRBJ2-3, with 7 nucleotides matching TRBD2. CDR3 loop: CATSDFVGGSSDTQYF. Written as DNA, the CDR3 is TGTGCCACCAGTGATTTCGTTGGCGGGAGCTCAGATACGCAGTATTTT.